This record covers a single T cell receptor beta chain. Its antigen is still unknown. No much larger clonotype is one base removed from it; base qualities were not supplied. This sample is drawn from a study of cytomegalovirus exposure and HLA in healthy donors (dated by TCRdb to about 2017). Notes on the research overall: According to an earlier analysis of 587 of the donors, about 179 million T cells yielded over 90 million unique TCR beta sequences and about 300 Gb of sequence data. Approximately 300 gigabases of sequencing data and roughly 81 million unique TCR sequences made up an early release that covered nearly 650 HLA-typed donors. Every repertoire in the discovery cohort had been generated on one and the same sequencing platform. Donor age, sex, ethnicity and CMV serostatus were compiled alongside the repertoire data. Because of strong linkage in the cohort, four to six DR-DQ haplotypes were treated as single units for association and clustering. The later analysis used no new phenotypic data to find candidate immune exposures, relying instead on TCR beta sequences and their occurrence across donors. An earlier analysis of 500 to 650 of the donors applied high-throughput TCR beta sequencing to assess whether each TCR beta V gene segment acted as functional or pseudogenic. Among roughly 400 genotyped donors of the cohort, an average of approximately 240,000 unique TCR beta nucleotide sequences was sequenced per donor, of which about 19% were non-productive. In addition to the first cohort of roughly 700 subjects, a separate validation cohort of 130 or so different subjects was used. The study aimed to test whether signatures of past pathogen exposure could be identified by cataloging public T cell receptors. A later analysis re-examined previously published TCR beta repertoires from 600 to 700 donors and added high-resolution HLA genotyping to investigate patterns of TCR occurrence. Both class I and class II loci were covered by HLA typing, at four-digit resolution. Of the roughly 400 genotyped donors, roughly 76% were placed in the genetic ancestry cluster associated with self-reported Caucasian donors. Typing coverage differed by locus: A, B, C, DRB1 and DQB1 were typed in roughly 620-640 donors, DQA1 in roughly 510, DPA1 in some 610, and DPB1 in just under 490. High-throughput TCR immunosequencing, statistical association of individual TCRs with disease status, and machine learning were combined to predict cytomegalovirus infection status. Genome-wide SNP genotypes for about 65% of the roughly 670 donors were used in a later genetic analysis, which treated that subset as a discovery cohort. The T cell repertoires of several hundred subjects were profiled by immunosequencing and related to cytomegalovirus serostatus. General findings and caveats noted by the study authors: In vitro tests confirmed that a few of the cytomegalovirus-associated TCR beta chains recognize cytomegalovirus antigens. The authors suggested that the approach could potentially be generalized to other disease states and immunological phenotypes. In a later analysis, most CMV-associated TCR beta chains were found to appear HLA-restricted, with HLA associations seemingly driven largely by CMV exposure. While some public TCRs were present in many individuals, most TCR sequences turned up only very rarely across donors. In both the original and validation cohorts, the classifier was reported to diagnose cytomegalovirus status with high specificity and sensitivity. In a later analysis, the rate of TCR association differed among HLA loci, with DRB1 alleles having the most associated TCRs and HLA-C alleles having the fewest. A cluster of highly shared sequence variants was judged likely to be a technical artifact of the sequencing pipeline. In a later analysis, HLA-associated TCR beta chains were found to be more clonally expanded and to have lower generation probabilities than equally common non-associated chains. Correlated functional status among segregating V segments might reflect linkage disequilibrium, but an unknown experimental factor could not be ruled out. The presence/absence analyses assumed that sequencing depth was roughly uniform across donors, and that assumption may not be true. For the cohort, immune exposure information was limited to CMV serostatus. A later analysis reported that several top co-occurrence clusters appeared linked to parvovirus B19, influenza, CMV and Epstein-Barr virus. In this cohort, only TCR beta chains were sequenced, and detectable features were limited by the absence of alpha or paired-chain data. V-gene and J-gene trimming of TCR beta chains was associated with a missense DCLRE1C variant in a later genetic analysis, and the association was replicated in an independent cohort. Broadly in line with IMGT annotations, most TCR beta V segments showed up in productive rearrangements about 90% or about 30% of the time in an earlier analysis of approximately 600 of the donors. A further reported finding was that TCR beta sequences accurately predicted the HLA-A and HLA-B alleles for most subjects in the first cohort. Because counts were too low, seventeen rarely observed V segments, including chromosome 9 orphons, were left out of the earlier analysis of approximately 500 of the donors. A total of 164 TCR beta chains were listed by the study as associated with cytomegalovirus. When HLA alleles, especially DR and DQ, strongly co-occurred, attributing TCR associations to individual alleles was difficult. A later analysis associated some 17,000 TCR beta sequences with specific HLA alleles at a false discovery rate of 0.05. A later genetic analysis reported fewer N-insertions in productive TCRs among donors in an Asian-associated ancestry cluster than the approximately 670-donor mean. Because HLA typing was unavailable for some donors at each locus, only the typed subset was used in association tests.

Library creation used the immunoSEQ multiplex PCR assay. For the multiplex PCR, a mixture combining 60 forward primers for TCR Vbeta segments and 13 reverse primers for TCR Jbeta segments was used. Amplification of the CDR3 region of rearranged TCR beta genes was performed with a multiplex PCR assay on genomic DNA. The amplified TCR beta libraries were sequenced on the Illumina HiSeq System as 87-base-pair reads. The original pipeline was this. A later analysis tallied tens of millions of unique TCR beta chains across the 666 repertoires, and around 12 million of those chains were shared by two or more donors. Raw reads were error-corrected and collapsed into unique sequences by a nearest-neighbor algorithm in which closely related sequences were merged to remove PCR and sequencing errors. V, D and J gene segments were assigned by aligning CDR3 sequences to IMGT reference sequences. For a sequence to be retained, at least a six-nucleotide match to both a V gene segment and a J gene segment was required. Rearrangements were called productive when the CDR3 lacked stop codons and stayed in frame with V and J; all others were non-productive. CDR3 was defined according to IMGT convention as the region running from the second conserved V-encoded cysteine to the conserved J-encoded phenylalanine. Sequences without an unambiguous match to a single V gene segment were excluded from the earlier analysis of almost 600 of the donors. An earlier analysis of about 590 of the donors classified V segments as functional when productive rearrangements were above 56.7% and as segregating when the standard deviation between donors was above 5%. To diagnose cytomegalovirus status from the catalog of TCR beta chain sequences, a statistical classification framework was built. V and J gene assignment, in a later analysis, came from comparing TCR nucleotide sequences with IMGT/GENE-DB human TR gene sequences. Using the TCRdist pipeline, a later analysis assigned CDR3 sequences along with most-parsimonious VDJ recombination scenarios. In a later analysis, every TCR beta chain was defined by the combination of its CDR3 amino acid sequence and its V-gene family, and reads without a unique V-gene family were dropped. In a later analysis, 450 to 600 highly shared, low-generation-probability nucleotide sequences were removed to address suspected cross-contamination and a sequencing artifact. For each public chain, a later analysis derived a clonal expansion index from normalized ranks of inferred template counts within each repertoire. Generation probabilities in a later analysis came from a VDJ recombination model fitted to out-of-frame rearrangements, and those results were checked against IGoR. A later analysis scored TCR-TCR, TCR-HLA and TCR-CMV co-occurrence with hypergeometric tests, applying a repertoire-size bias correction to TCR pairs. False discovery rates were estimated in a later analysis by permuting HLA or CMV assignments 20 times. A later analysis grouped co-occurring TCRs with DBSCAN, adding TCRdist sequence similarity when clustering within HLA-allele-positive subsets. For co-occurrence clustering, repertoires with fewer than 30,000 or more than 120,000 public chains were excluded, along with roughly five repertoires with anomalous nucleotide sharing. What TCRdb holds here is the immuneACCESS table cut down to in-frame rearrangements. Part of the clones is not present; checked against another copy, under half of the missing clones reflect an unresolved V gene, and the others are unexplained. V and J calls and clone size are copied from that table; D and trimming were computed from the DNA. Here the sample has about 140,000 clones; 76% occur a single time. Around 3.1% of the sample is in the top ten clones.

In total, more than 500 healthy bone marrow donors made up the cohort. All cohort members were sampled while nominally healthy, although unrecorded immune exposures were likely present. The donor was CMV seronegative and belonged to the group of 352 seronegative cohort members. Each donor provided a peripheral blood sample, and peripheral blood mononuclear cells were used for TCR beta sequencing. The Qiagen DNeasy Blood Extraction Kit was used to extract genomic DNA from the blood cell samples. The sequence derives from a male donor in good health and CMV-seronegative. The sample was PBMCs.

CDR3 protein: CASSVEDARGETQYF. The nucleotides are TGTGCCAGCAGCGTGGAGGACGCGCGGGGGGAGACCCAGTACTTC. Recombination linked TRBV9 to TRBJ2-5, with 7 bases in between that match TRBD2. The germline V gene supplies CDR1 SGDLS and CDR2 YYNGEE. At the junction V is shortened by 2 bases and J by 5 bases; bases outside the gene matches: 9. The cysteine opens and the phenylalanine closes a CDR3 of 15 amino acids. Of all the DNA, just the CDR3 is kept, 45 bases in frame from base 1.